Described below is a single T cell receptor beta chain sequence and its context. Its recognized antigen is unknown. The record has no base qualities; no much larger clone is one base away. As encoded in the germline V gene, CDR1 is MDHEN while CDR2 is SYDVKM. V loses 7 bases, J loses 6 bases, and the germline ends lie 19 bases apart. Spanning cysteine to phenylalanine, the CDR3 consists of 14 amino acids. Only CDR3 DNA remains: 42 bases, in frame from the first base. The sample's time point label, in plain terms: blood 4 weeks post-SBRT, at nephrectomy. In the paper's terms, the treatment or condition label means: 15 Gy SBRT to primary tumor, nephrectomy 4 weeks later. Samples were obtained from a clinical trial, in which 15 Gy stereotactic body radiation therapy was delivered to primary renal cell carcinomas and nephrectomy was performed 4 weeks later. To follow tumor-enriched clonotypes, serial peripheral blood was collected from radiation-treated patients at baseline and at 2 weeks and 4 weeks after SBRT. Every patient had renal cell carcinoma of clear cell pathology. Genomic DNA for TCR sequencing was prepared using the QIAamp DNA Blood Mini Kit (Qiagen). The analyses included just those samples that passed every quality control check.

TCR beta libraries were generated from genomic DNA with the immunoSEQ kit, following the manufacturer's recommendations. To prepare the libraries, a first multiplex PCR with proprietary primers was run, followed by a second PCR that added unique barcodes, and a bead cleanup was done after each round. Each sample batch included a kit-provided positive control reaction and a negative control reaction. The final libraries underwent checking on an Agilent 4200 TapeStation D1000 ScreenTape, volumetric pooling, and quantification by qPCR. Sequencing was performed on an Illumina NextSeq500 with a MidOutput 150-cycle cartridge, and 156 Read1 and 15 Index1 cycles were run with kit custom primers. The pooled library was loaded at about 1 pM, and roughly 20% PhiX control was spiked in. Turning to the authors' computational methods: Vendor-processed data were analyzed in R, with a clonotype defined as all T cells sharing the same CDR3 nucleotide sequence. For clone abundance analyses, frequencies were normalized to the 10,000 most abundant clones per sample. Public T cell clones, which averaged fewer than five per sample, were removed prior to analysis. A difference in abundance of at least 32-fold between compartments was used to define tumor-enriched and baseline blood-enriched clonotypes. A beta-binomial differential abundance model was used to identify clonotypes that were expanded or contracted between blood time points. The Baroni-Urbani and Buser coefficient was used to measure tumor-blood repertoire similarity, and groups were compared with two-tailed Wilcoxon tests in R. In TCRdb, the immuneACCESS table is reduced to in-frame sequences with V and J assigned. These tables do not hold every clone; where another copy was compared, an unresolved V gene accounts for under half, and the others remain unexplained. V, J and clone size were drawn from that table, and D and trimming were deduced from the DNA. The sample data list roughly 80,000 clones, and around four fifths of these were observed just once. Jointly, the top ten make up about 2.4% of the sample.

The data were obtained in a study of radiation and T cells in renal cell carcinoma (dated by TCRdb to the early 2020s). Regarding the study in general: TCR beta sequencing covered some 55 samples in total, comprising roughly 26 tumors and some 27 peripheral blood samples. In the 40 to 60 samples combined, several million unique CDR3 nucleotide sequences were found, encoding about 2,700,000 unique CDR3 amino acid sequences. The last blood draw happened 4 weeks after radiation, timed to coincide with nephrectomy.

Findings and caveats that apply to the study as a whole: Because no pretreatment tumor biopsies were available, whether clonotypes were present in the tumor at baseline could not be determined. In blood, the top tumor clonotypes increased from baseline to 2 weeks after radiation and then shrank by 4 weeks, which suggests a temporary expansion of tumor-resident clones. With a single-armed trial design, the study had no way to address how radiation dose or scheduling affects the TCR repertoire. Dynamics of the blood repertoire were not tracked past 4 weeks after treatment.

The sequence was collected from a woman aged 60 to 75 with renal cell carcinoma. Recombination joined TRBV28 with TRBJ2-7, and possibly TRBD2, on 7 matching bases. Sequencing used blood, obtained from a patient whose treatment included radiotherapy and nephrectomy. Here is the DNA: TGTGCCAGCACCGGGGGGACACCTCTGGGCGAGCAGTACTTC. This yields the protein CASTGGTPLGEQYF.